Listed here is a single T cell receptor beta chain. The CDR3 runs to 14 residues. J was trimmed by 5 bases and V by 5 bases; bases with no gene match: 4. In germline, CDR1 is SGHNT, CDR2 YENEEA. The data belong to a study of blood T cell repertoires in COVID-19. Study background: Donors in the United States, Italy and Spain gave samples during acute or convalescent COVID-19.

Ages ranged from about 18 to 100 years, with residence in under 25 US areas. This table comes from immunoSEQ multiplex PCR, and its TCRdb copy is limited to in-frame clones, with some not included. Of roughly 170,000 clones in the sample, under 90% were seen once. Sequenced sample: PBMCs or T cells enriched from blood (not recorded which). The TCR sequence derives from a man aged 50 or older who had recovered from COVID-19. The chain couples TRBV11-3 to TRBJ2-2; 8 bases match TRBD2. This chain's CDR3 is CASSERGTTGELFF. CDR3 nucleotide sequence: TGTGCCAGCAGCGAGCGGGGGACAACCGGGGAGCTGTTTTTT.